A selection of T cell receptor beta chains follows, all from one sample in a study of control samples from healthy donors and cancer patients. The protocol was immunoSEQ multiplex PCR, while the TCRdb copy is restricted to in-frame clones and leaves out a portion. Of roughly 170,000 clones in the sample, around 88% were seen once. Material for sequencing was blood. The receptor set was obtained from a woman aged 25-40 years in good health. Each CDR3 is given with its conserved first and last residue. Each record gives: J gene, clone size, D gene, V gene, CDR3 DNA, CDR3 protein. A D gene is named only where the DNA matches it firmly. The size entry is marked missing in some rows and otherwise reads once, few, many or a size class.

J gene: TRBJ2-2
clone size: -
D gene: -
V gene: TRBV3-1/TRBV3-2
CDR3 DNA: TGTGCCAGCAGCCCCAGGGCAAGGAACACCGGGGAGCTGTTTTTT
CDR3 protein: CASSPRARNTGELFF

J gene: TRBJ2-2
clone size: -
D gene: -
V gene: TRBV5-1
CDR3 DNA: TGCGCCAGCAGCTTGGCCGGTGGAGGGCCAAGGACCGGGGAGCTGTTTTTT
CDR3 protein: CASSLAGGGPRTGELFF

J gene: TRBJ1-4
clone size: -
D gene: -
V gene: TRBV11-2
CDR3 DNA: TGTGCCAGCAGCCCTCAACGGGAAGGTGAAAAACTGTTTTTT
CDR3 protein: CASSPQREGEKLFF

J gene: TRBJ1-2
clone size: -
D gene: -
V gene: TRBV18
CDR3 DNA: TGTGCCAGCTCACTAAGGACGGAATCACCCTATGGCTACACCTTC
CDR3 protein: CASSLRTESPYGYTF

J gene: TRBJ1-2
clone size: -
D gene: -
V gene: TRBV6-4
CDR3 DNA: TGTGCCAGCAGTGACTTTTTCCGCCTGAGCTACACCTTC
CDR3 protein: CASSDFFRLSYTF

J gene: TRBJ1-1
clone size: -
D gene: -
V gene: TRBV30
CDR3 DNA: TGTGCCTGGAGCCGGGTGGTGACTGAAGCTTTCTTT
CDR3 protein: CAWSRVVTEAFF

J gene: TRBJ2-7
clone size: -
D gene: -
V gene: TRBV7-8
CDR3 DNA: TGTGCCAGCAGCTACGTAATTAGGGGGGACGAGCAGTACTTC
CDR3 protein: CASSYVIRGDEQYF

J gene: TRBJ1-2
clone size: few
D gene: -
V gene: TRBV30
CDR3 DNA: TGTGCCTGGAGTGCCGGCGACTATGGCTACACCTTC
CDR3 protein: CAWSAGDYGYTF

J gene: TRBJ1-5
clone size: -
D gene: TRBD1
V gene: TRBV2
CDR3 DNA: TGTGCCAGCAGTCCCCAAGGACAGGGGGTTCAGCCCCAGCATTTT
CDR3 protein: CASSPQGQGVQPQHF

J gene: TRBJ2-1
clone size: -
D gene: TRBD1
V gene: TRBV19
CDR3 DNA: TGTGCCAGTAGTATCGGGACAGTAGGCCACAATGAGCAGTTCTTC
CDR3 protein: CASSIGTVGHNEQFF

J gene: TRBJ1-4
clone size: -
D gene: -
V gene: TRBV5-4
CDR3 DNA: TGTGCCAGCAGTCGGGATGGCGAAAAACTGTTTTTT
CDR3 protein: CASSRDGEKLFF

J gene: TRBJ2-1
clone size: -
D gene: -
V gene: TRBV5-1
CDR3 DNA: TGCGCCAGCACATCCGGGCTAACGTACAATGAGCAGTTCTTC
CDR3 protein: CASTSGLTYNEQFF

J gene: TRBJ2-3
clone size: once
D gene: -
V gene: TRBV12-3/TRBV12-4
CDR3 DNA: TGTGCCAGCAGCGAAGACACTCGGGGTACGCAGTATTTT
CDR3 protein: CASSEDTRGTQYF

J gene: TRBJ2-6
clone size: once
D gene: -
V gene: TRBV12-1
CDR3 DNA: TGTGCCAGCAGCTTCGACGGCTCTGGGGCCAACGTCCTGACTTTC
CDR3 protein: CASSFDGSGANVLTF

J gene: TRBJ2-5
clone size: once
D gene: -
V gene: TRBV2
CDR3 DNA: TGTGCCAGCAGTCTACTAGGGGAGACCCAGTACTTC
CDR3 protein: CASSLLGETQYF

J gene: TRBJ2-5
clone size: -
D gene: TRBD2
V gene: TRBV5-1
CDR3 DNA: TGCGCCAGCAGCTTGATAAAAGCGGGGGAAGAGACCCAGTACTTC
CDR3 protein: CASSLIKAGEETQYF

J gene: TRBJ2-1
clone size: -
D gene: -
V gene: TRBV3-1/TRBV3-2
CDR3 DNA: TGTGCCATCGGGGGTTACTCCTACAATGAGCAGTTCTTC
CDR3 protein: CAIGGYSYNEQFF

J gene: TRBJ2-4
clone size: -
D gene: -
V gene: TRBV19
CDR3 DNA: TGTGCCAGTAGTTCTCCCCAGGGCGTCAAAAACATTCAGTACTTC
CDR3 protein: CASSSPQGVKNIQYF

J gene: TRBJ1-5
clone size: -
D gene: -
V gene: TRBV6-5
CDR3 DNA: TGTGCCAGCAGTACCCTTAGGACCGAGGGGTCCCAGCATTTT
CDR3 protein: CASSTLRTEGSQHF

J gene: TRBJ2-2
clone size: -
D gene: -
V gene: TRBV9
CDR3 DNA: TGTGCCAGCAGCGTAGGGGGGACCGGGGAGCTGTTTTTT
CDR3 protein: CASSVGGTGELFF

J gene: TRBJ1-1
clone size: once
D gene: -
V gene: TRBV7-2
CDR3 DNA: TGTGCCAGCAGCTTAAAACGGCAGAACACTGAAGCTTTCTTT
CDR3 protein: CASSLKRQNTEAFF

J gene: TRBJ2-7
clone size: -
D gene: TRBD1
V gene: TRBV27
CDR3 DNA: TGTGCCAGCAGTTTATACGAGACAGGGGCCTCCTACGAGCAGTACTTC
CDR3 protein: CASSLYETGASYEQYF

J gene: TRBJ2-5
clone size: -
D gene: TRBD1
V gene: TRBV7-7
CDR3 DNA: TGTGCTAGCAGCCCGGGACAGGGAGGGGAGACCCAGTACTTC
CDR3 protein: CASSPGQGGETQYF

J gene: TRBJ1-1
clone size: -
D gene: -
V gene: TRBV9
CDR3 DNA: TGTGCCAGCAGCTATGGGGGTGTCCGAAGCACTGAAGCTTTCTTT
CDR3 protein: CASSYGGVRSTEAFF

J gene: TRBJ2-2
clone size: -
D gene: -
V gene: TRBV6-2/TRBV6-3
CDR3 DNA: TGTGCCAGCAGCCGGACAGTGGAAACCGGGGAGCTGTTTTTT
CDR3 protein: CASSRTVETGELFF

J gene: TRBJ2-1
clone size: -
D gene: -
V gene: TRBV20-1
CDR3 DNA: TGCAGTGCTAGTCGTGACGAACTCGTCTTATTATACAATGAGCAGTTCTTC
CDR3 protein: CSASRDELVLLYNEQFF

J gene: TRBJ2-1
clone size: -
D gene: TRBD2
V gene: TRBV5-1
CDR3 DNA: TGCGCCAGCAGCCTCTCCTCACTAGCGGGAGGGTTCAATGAGCAGTTCTTC
CDR3 protein: CASSLSSLAGGFNEQFF

J gene: TRBJ1-1
clone size: -
D gene: -
V gene: TRBV7-9
CDR3 DNA: TGTGCCAGCTGCGACATGCGGTCTGAAGCTTTCTTT
CDR3 protein: CASCDMRSEAFF

J gene: TRBJ1-5
clone size: -
D gene: -
V gene: TRBV25-1
CDR3 DNA: TGTGCCAGCAGTGAATTAATATACGGGGCCGGGAGGCAGCCCCAGCATTTT
CDR3 protein: CASSELIYGAGRQPQHF

J gene: TRBJ2-7
clone size: -
D gene: -
V gene: TRBV3-1/TRBV3-2
CDR3 DNA: TGTGCCAGCAGCCAAGGGGCTTCCTACGAGCAGTACTTC
CDR3 protein: CASSQGASYEQYF

J gene: TRBJ2-3
clone size: -
D gene: -
V gene: TRBV29-1
CDR3 DNA: TGCAGCGTTGAAGCTGGGACCTCTACAGATACGCAGTATTTT
CDR3 protein: CSVEAGTSTDTQYF

J gene: TRBJ1-6
clone size: -
D gene: -
V gene: TRBV6-6
CDR3 DNA: TGTGCCAGCAGTCAAAACAGCGTCTATAATTCACCCCTCCACTTT
CDR3 protein: CASSQNSVYNSPLHF

J gene: TRBJ2-3
clone size: -
D gene: -
V gene: TRBV19
CDR3 DNA: TGTGCCAGTAGTATTGGCGGGATGGGAGATACGCAGTATTTT
CDR3 protein: CASSIGGMGDTQYF

J gene: TRBJ2-2
clone size: -
D gene: -
V gene: TRBV6-1
CDR3 DNA: TGTGCCAGCAGTGAGCTAGCGCCCAGTGACGGGGAGCTGTTTTTT
CDR3 protein: CASSELAPSDGELFF

J gene: TRBJ2-7
clone size: -
D gene: TRBD1
V gene: TRBV19
CDR3 DNA: TGTGCCAGTAGTATAGTCGACAGGGATCTGACCGAGCAGTACTTC
CDR3 protein: CASSIVDRDLTEQYF

J gene: TRBJ2-7
clone size: -
D gene: -
V gene: TRBV3-1/TRBV3-2
CDR3 DNA: TGTGCCAGCAGCCAAGGGGGGTTCTCCTACGAGCAGTACTTC
CDR3 protein: CASSQGGFSYEQYF

J gene: TRBJ2-5
clone size: -
D gene: -
V gene: TRBV5-6
CDR3 DNA: TGTGCCAGCAGCTTGTACGGCGGGGACGACCAAGAGACCCAGTACTTC
CDR3 protein: CASSLYGGDDQETQYF

J gene: TRBJ2-5
clone size: -
D gene: -
V gene: TRBV30
CDR3 DNA: TGTGCCTGGAGTCCAGGGGTAGATGAGACCCAGTACTTC
CDR3 protein: CAWSPGVDETQYF

J gene: TRBJ1-1
clone size: -
D gene: -
V gene: TRBV27
CDR3 DNA: TGTGCCAGCAGTGAACTGACAGGCGCCAACACTGAAGCTTTCTTT
CDR3 protein: CASSELTGANTEAFF

J gene: TRBJ1-6
clone size: -
D gene: -
V gene: TRBV7-8
CDR3 DNA: TGTGCCAGCAGCTCCGGCCCCAACAGGGATAGGAATTCACCCCTCCACTTT
CDR3 protein: CASSSGPNRDRNSPLHF

J gene: TRBJ2-1
clone size: -
D gene: -
V gene: TRBV30
CDR3 DNA: TGTGCCTCCTGGAGGGGGGGGATTGGGATCAACAATGAGCAGTTCTTC
CDR3 protein: CASWRGGIGINNEQFF

J gene: TRBJ2-5
clone size: once
D gene: -
V gene: TRBV5-1
CDR3 DNA: TGCGCCAGCAGCCCGGGCTACTCCCAAGAGACCCAGTACTTC
CDR3 protein: CASSPGYSQETQYF

J gene: TRBJ1-1
clone size: -
D gene: -
V gene: TRBV9
CDR3 DNA: TGTGCCAGCAGCGCAGAGATCAGAGACACTGAAGCTTTCTTT
CDR3 protein: CASSAEIRDTEAFF

J gene: TRBJ1-6
clone size: -
D gene: -
V gene: TRBV27
CDR3 DNA: TGTGCCAGCAGTCCCACGGCCTATTCACCCCTCCACTTT
CDR3 protein: CASSPTAYSPLHF

J gene: TRBJ2-5
clone size: -
D gene: -
V gene: TRBV7-9
CDR3 DNA: TGTGCCAGCAGCTTAAGGGCGGGGAAAGAGACCCAGTACTTC
CDR3 protein: CASSLRAGKETQYF

J gene: TRBJ2-1
clone size: -
D gene: TRBD2
V gene: TRBV4-1
CDR3 DNA: TGCGCCAGCAGCCAAAAGGAGACTAGCGGGGGCCCCCGGTTCTTC
CDR3 protein: CASSQKETSGGPRFF

J gene: TRBJ1-1
clone size: -
D gene: TRBD1
V gene: TRBV5-1
CDR3 DNA: TGCGCCAGCAGCTTTGGCAGGGGGCTTGAAACTGAAGCTTTCTTT
CDR3 protein: CASSFGRGLETEAFF

J gene: TRBJ1-6
clone size: -
D gene: TRBD1
V gene: TRBV9
CDR3 DNA: TGTGCCAGCAGCGTCAAGGGGACAGGTAATTCACCCCTCCACTTT
CDR3 protein: CASSVKGTGNSPLHF

J gene: TRBJ2-2
clone size: -
D gene: -
V gene: TRBV7-9
CDR3 DNA: TGTGCCAGCAGACCGGGGACGGACACCGGGGAGCTGTTTTTT
CDR3 protein: CASRPGTDTGELFF

J gene: TRBJ1-1
clone size: -
D gene: -
V gene: TRBV19
CDR3 DNA: TGTGCCAGTAGTATAGCCCCCCCCTACGGGACTGAAGCTTTCTTT
CDR3 protein: CASSIAPPYGTEAFF